Below are 28 T cell receptor beta chains sequenced from a single sample in a study of T cells after yellow fever vaccination. TCRdb independently ran MiXCR on the 5' RACE reads; one entry per CDR3 protein. The table records some 300,000 distinct CDR3 sequences, around 3.6% of them present only once. The sample consisted of PBMCs, taken on the day of the yellow fever booster vaccination. The source of these receptors is a man aged 18 to 35 who received the YFV17D yellow fever vaccine.

This chain connects TRBV3-2 to TRBJ2-7; TRBD1 is taken as the D call from the table, unchecked against the DNA. TRBV3-2 represents a pseudogene. The CDR3 is 15 amino acids. The CDR3 DNA follows: TGTGCCAGCAGCCAAGTTAAAGAGGGGGGGGACGAGCAGTACGTC. Translated, it gives CASSQVKEGGDEQYV.

This clonotype was detected ten times or more. This chain links TRBV5-1 with TRBJ2-3; 11 nucleotides line up with TRBD1. This CDR3 spans 15 amino acids. Trimming removed 5 bases from V and 6 bases from J; junction bases left unmatched: 8. CDR1 and CDR2 from the germline V gene are SGHRS and YFSETQ. This CDR3 is CASSYGQGAGDTQYF. The CDR3 DNA reads TGCGCCAGCAGTTACGGACAGGGGGCCGGGGATACGCAGTATTTT. Full variable domain (remainder filled in from reference TRBV5-1 and TRBJ2-3): KAGVTQTPRYLIKTRGQQVTLSCSPISGHRSVSWYQQTPGQGLQFLFEYFSETQRNKGNFPGRFSGRQFSNSRSEMNVSTLELGDSALYLCASSYGQGAGDTQYFGPGTRLTVL.

This clonotype was counted many times. V is TRBV28 and J is TRBJ2-7, with 9 nucleotides matching TRBD1. Germline CDR1 is MDHEN and CDR2 is SYDVKM. Losses at the gene ends were 6 bases for V and 5 bases for J; bases not matched to a gene: 8. The CDR3 is 14 amino acids. The DNA of the CDR3 is TGTGCCAGCAGCGGAGGACAGGGGATTCACGAGCAGTACGTC. Its translation: CASSGGQGIHEQYV.

This clonotype was recorded at least ten times. This sequence joins TRBV7-6 and TRBJ1-3, with a weak D call TRBD1 (5 bases). Germline V lookup: CDR1 SGHVS, CDR2 FNYEAQ. V was pared by 3 bases and J by 2 bases, with 8 bases between. This CDR3 contains 14 residues. CDR3 DNA sequence: TGTGCCAGCAGCTTGGGGGTGACTGGAAACACCATATATTTT. Translating gives CASSLGVTGNTIYF.

V and J are TRBV3-1 and TRBJ1-3; D is unresolved. The germline CDR1 and CDR2 sequences are LGHDT and YNNKEL (reference sequence). V lost 3 bases, J lost 0 bases, and 9 bases lay in between. The CDR3 length is 15 residues. This CDR3 is CASSQTGNSGNTIYF. Here the CDR3 DNA reads TGTGCCAGCAGCCAGACGGGGAACTCTGGAAACACCATATATTTT.

This chain joins TRBV6-6 and TRBJ1-6; 9 bases match TRBD1. Germline V gene lookup returns CDR1 MNHNY and CDR2 SVGAGI (reference sequence). The CDR3 spans 16 residues. V dropped 6 bases and J dropped 3; count of bases not matched to a gene: 6. CDR3 sequence: CASSPDRGRYNSPLHF. CDR3 DNA: TGTGCCAGCAGCCCGGACAGGGGCCGCTATAATTCACCCCTCCACTTT.

This clonotype was counted at least ten times. The rearrangement joins TRBV20-1 to TRBJ2-7; 8 bases map to TRBD1. Trimming removed 0 bases from V and 2 bases from J; junction bases left unmatched: 6. The length of the CDR3 is 15 residues. Germline-derived CDR1 and CDR2 are DFQATT and SNEGSKA (reference sequence). The CDR3, as DNA: TGCAGTGCTAGAGAGGGACAGGTCGGGGCCTACGAGCAGTACGTC. Protein sequence: CSAREGQVGAYEQYV.

This clonotype was counted at least ten times. The V call is TRBV12-3 or TRBV12-4, the J call TRBJ2-5, with D unresolved. Trimming pared 3 bases from V and 5 bases from J, leaving 4 bases between. The CDR3 extends over 11 amino acids. For the CDR3, the DNA is TGTGCCAGCAGTTTCTACGAGACCCAGTACTTC. This gives the protein CASSFYETQYF.

This sequence joins TRBV6-2 or TRBV6-3 and TRBJ1-2, with D maybe TRBD1 (5 bases). The CDR3 is 12 residues long. Germline loops: CDR1 MNHEY, CDR2 SVGEGT. Trimming took 10 bases from V and 4 from J, leaving 13 bases between them. The CDR3 spells CATLDRSYGYTF. The CDR3 bases are TGTGCCACCCTAGACAGATCCTATGGCTACACCTTC.

V is TRBV4-3 and J is TRBJ2-3; D not certain. This CDR3 is built from 13 residues. From germline, CDR1 is LGHNA and CDR2 YSLEER. V dropped 0 bases and J dropped 11 bases, with 12 bases sitting between them. In DNA form, the CDR3 reads TGCGCCAGCAGCCAAGATCGCGGCCGCATGCAGTATTTT. As protein: CASSQDRGRMQYF.

This clonotype has a single count. The rearrangement links TRBV7-8 to TRBJ2-7; D call uncertain. Germline V CDR1 and CDR2: SGHVS, FQNEAQ. This CDR3 comprises 11 residues. Trimming pared 5 bases from V and 3 bases from J, leaving 5 bases between. The CDR3: CASSQHYEQYF. Here the CDR3 DNA reads TGTGCCAGCAGCCAGCACTACGAGCAGTACTTC.

This clonotype was seen many times. The gene calls are TRBV11-2 and TRBJ2-7, with D uncertain. The ends were cut back, 0 bases at V and 2 bases at J, with 8 bases in the middle. The CDR3 length is 14 residues. Germline assignment: CDR1 SGHAT and CDR2 FQNNGV. For the CDR3, the DNA is TGTGCCAGCAGCTTAGATCCCGGGCCCTACGAGCAGTACGTC. Protein product: CASSLDPGPYEQYV.

This chain links TRBV6-2 or TRBV6-3 with TRBJ1-2; a possible D gene is TRBD1 (5 bases). This CDR3 region has 16 residues. V was clipped by 6 bases and J by 7 bases, with 24 bases between them. Germline V gene lookup returns CDR1 MNHEY and CDR2 SVGEGT. In DNA form, the CDR3 reads TGTGCCAGCAGGGGGGGAGGCGACGCGGTGGCCCTTGGCTACACCTTC. Amino acids: CASRGGGDAVALGYTF.

A remark on this clonotype: One end of the junction does not line up with germline, which may come from a read error. This rearrangement joins TRBV7-7 to TRBJ1-1; no clear D gene. Germline V CDR1 and CDR2: SSHAT, FNYEAQ (reference sequence). The CDR3 extends over 15 amino acids. In nucleotides, the CDR3 is TGTGCTAGCACCCCTTACTCGGGGAAGGACACTGAAGCTTTCTTT. It codes for CASTPYSGKDTEAFF.

This clonotype was found a few times. J is TRBJ1-4 and V is TRBV7-2; D ambiguous. Germline lookup yields CDR1 SGHTA and CDR2 FQGNSA. V lost 10 bases and J 2 bases, leaving 17 bases between the germline ends. The CDR3 has 15 residues. CDR3 region: CATSTATGTNEKLFF. CDR3 nucleotides: TGTGCCACCTCTACCGCGACCGGGACTAATGAAAAACTGTTTTTT.

Worth noting for this clonotype: One base away lies a much larger clone, so this may be a sequencing read error. The DNA for the CDR3 is TGTGCCAACAGTACCGGTGGGGCCAACGTCCTGACTTTC. It codes for CANSTGGANVLTF. The rearrangement links TRBV6-4 to TRBJ2-6; D unclear. CDR3 length equals 13 residues. From germline, CDR1 is MRHNA and CDR2 SNTAGT.

This clonotype was found once. The germline gene is not matched at one end of the junction; a read error may be the cause. CDR3 in amino acids: CVSSLGLSGVHSQPTTCNEQFF. The CDR3 nucleotides are TGTGTCAGCAGCTTAGGGCTTTCGGGTGTGCACTCCCAACCGACGACTTGCAATGAGCAGTTCTTC. V usage is TRBV7-4 and J usage is TRBJ2-1; unclear D gene. Germline CDR1 and CDR2: SGHVT and SQSDAQ. The CDR3 length is 22 residues.

This clonotype was seen ten or more times. This chain joins TRBV20-1 and TRBJ2-1; 8 bases are a match to TRBD2. This CDR3 has 14 residues. V shed 3 bases and J 8 bases; nucleotides not matched to a gene: 9. Germline V CDR1 and CDR2: DFQATT, SNEGSKA (reference sequence). The chain's CDR3 is CSASSGLVTHEQFF. In nucleotides, the CDR3 is TGCAGTGCTAGTTCGGGACTAGTAACCCATGAGCAGTTCTTC.

The CDR3 DNA reads TGCGCCAGCAGCTTTACGACAGGATCCTACGAGCAGTACGTC. It specifies CASSFTTGSYEQYV. The chain carries TRBV5-1 and TRBJ2-7; D is perhaps TRBD1 (6 bases). The CDR3 sequence is 14 residues long. CDR1 SGHRS and CDR2 YFSETQ come from the germline V gene. The V end lost 2 bases, the J end lost 1 base, and 10 bases lay between the germline ends.

In this sample, this clonotype turned up a few times. The J gene is TRBJ2-1, the V gene TRBV5-1, with unresolved D. The CDR3 length is 16 residues. Per the germline V gene, CDR1 is SGHRS and CDR2 is YFSETQ. Trimming removed 0 bases from V and 4 bases from J, with 14 bases in between. Here the CDR3 reads CASSLASVGPYNEQFF. CDR3 bases: TGCGCCAGCAGCTTGGCCAGCGTGGGCCCTTACAATGAGCAGTTCTTC.

This clonotype has just a few counts. The rearrangement joins TRBV29-1 to TRBJ2-2; tentative D call: TRBD1 (5 bases). Germline-derived CDR1 and CDR2 are SQVTM and ANQGSEA. Between the trimmed V and J ends, which lost 7 bases and 6 bases, there was a span of 18 bases. There are 14 residues in the CDR3. CDR3 amino acids: CSASGITAAGELFF. The CDR3 DNA reads as TGCAGCGCCTCAGGGATCACGGCGGCCGGGGAGCTGTTTTTT.

This clonotype has at least ten counts. The chain recombines TRBV11-2 with TRBJ2-7; D remains unclear. V lost 5 bases and J lost 0, with 11 bases in between. The germline V gene encodes CDR1 SGHAT and CDR2 FQNNGV. There are 14 residues in the CDR3. The CDR3 DNA reads as TGTGCCAGCAGCACGAGAGTAAGCTCCTACGAGCAGTACGTC. It codes for CASSTRVSSYEQYV.

This clonotype has just a few counts. The rearrangement uses TRBV18 and TRBJ1-4; tentatively, D is TRBD1 (6 bases). Trimming pared 3 bases from V and 6 bases from J, leaving 14 bases between. Germline V gene data show CDR1 as KGHSH and CDR2 as LQKENI. This CDR3 is built from 15 residues. The CDR3 DNA reads TGTGCCAGCTCACCTTGGGAACAGGGCGATGAAAAACTGTTTTTT. As protein: CASSPWEQGDEKLFF.

There are a few counts of this clonotype. The chain has TRBV7-3 and TRBJ2-6; perhaps TRBD2 as D (5 bases). Germline CDR1 and CDR2: SGHTA and FQGTGA. The CDR3 is 20 residues long. The germline V and J ends were trimmed by 1 base and 0 bases, with 19 bases remaining between them. The CDR3 here is CASSLIGVEALLSGANVLTF. CDR3 nucleotide sequence: TGTGCCAGCAGCTTAATCGGGGTGGAAGCGTTACTCTCTGGGGCCAACGTCCTGACTTTC.

This clonotype was counted between two and nine times. This sequence joins TRBV11-2 and TRBJ2-4; TRBD1 aligns across 7 bases. Germline values: CDR1 SGHAT, CDR2 FQNNGV. The CDR3 extends over 15 amino acids. After removal of 5 bases from V and 2 bases from J, the junction contained 6 bases not matched to a gene. The chain's CDR3 is CASSRLRGPKNIQYF. The CDR3 nucleotides read TGTGCCAGCAGCCGATTAAGGGGGCCCAAAAACATTCAGTACTTC.

This clonotype occurred a few times. This chain connects TRBV7-3 to TRBJ2-3, with D unresolved. CDR3 length: 14 residues. CDR1 SGHTA and CDR2 FQGTGA come from the germline V gene. Trimming pared 2 bases from V and 6 bases from J, leaving 12 bases between. DNA of the CDR3: TGTGCCAGCAGCTTATGGGTCCCGCCGGATACGCAGTATTTT. Translated, it gives CASSLWVPPDTQYF.

This clonotype was recorded at least ten times. The chain is built from TRBV5-1 and TRBJ2-2; TRBD1 might be the D (5 bases). Germline V lookup: CDR1 SGHRS, CDR2 YFSETQ. The length of the CDR3 is 16 residues. The V end was cut by 0 bases, the J end by 6 bases, with 15 bases between. CDR3 in DNA: TGCGCCAGCAGCTTGGCCGAAGGGGTAACGGCCGGGGAGCTGTTTTTT. Its protein product is CASSLAEGVTAGELFF.

The genes are TRBV5-1 and TRBJ1-1, with a possible D match to TRBD1 (5 bases). CDR1 and CDR2 from the germline V gene are SGHRS and YFSETQ. V gave up 1 base and J gave up 11 bases, with 15 bases separating them. The CDR3 covers 13 residues. The CDR3 coding sequence is TGCGCCAGCAGCTTGTTCAAGGGGCAGAGGGCTTTCTTT. Translated: CASSLFKGQRAFF.